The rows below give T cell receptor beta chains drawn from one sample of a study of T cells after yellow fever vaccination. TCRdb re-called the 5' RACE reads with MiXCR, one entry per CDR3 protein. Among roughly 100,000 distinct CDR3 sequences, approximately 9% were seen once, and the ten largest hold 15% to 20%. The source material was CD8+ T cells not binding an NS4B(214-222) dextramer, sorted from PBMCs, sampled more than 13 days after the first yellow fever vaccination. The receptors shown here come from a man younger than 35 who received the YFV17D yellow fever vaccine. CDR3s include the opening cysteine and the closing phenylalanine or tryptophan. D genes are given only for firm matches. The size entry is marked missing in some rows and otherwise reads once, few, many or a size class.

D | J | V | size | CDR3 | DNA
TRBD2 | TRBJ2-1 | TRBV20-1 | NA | CSAVTSGGIEEQFF | TGCAGTGCGGTGACTAGCGGGGGGATCGAGGAGCAGTTCTTC
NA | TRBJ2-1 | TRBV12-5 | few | CASGLEWVQGSVEQFF | TGTGCTAGTGGTTTGGAATGGGTTCAGGGGAGCGTTGAGCAGTTCTTC
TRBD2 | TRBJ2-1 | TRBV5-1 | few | CASSPTSGGAYNEQFF | TGCGCCAGCAGCCCGACTAGCGGGGGGGCCTACAATGAGCAGTTCTTC
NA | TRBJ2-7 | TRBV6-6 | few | CASSWGGGNYF | NA
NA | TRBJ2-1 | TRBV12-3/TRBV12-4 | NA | CASSLVSNEQFF | TGTGCCAGCAGTTTAGTAAGCAATGAGCAGTTCTTC
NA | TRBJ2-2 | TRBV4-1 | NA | CASSHRGPGELFF | TGCGCCAGCAGCCACCGGGGACCCGGGGAGCTGTTTTTT
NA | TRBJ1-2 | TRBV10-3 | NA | CAISESEGNRVRYTF | TGTGCCATCAGTGAGTCTGAGGGTAACAGAGTAAGGTACACCTTC
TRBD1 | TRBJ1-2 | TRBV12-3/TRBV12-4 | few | CASSLAWGTGSNYGYTF | TGTGCCAGCAGTTTAGCGTGGGGGACAGGGTCCAACTATGGCTACACCTTC
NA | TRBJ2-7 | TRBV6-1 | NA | CASSAIWEQYF | TGTGCCAGCAGTGCTATTTGGGAGCAGTACTTC
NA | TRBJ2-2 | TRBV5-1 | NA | CASSLAGGGNTGELFF | TGCGCCAGCAGCTTGGCAGGAGGGGGCAACACCGGGGAGCTGTTTTTT
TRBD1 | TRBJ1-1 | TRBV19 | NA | CASSSGTDGTEAFF | TGTGCCAGTAGTTCAGGGACAGATGGCACTGAAGCTTTCTTT
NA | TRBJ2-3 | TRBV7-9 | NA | CASSLSTPDTQYF | TGTGCCAGCAGCTTAAGTACCCCAGATACGCAGTATTTT
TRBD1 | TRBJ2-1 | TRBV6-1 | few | CASRTGIRNEQFF | TGTGCCAGCAGGACAGGGATTCGGAATGAGCAGTTCTTC
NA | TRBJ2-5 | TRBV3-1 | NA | CASSSPLVWDQETQYF | TGTGCCAGCAGCTCCCCACTGGTTTGGGACCAAGAGACCCAGTACTTC
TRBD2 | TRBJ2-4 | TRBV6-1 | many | CASAVPGLAGGIAKNIQYF | TGTGCCAGCGCTGTTCCGGGACTAGCGGGGGGAATAGCCAAAAACATTCAGTACTTC
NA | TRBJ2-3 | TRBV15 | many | CATSRGEDTQYF | TGTGCCACCAGCAGGGGTGAGGATACGCAGTATTTT
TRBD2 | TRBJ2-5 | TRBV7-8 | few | CASSLVERGFQETQYF | TGTGCCAGCAGCTTAGTGGAGCGGGGCTTCCAAGAGACCCAGTACTTC
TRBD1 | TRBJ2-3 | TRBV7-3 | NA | CASSPQGAPGDTQYF | TGTGCCAGCAGCCCTCAGGGGGCCCCCGGAGATACGCAGTATTTT
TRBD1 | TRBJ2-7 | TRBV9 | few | CASSRGGDRTHEQYF | TGTGCCAGCAGCAGGGGTGGGGACAGGACGCACGAGCAGTACTTC
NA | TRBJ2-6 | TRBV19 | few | CASLSGANVLTF | TGTGCCAGCCTATCTGGGGCCAACGTCCTGACTTTC
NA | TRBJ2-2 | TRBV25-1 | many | CASTTAGELFF | TGTGCCAGCACCACCGCCGGGGAGCTGTTTTTT
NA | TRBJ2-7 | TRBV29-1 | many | CSVESRGYEQYF | TGCAGCGTTGAGAGCAGGGGCTACGAGCAGTACTTC
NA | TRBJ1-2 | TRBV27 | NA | CASSLLMGADYGYTF | TGTGCCAGCAGTTTATTGATGGGGGCGGACTATGGCTACACCTTC
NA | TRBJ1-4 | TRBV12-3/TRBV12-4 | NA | CASTPSGNEKLFF | TGTGCCAGCACCCCTTCCGGAAATGAAAAACTGTTTTTT
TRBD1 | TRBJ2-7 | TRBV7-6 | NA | CASSPNDRVHEQYF | TGTGCCAGCAGCCCGAATGACAGGGTCCACGAGCAGTACTTC
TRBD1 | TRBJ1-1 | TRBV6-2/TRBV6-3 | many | CASSFRDREAYTEAFF | TGTGCCAGCAGTTTCCGGGACAGGGAAGCGTACACTGAAGCTTTCTTT
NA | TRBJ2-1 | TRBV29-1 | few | CSVEDPSGIPYNEQFF | TGCAGCGTTGAAGATCCGAGCGGCATACCTTACAATGAGCAGTTCTTC
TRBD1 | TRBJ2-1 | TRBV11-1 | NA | CASSQFRGQGDYNEQFF | TGTGCCAGCAGCCAATTTAGGGGACAGGGGGACTACAATGAGCAGTTCTTC
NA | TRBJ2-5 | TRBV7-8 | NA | CASSSDTKTQYF | TGTGCCAGCAGCTCCGACACGAAGACCCAGTACTTC
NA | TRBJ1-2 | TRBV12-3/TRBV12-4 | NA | CASTSLPLDRNYGYTF | TGTGCCAGCACTTCCCTGCCCCTGGATCGAAACTATGGCTACACCTTC
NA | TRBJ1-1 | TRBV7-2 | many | CASSFVEAEAFF | TGTGCCAGCAGCTTTGTAGAGGCTGAAGCTTTCTTT
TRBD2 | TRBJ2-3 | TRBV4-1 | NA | CASSLRTSGGANTQYF | TGCGCCAGCAGCCTAAGGACTAGCGGGGGGGCAAATACGCAGTATTTT
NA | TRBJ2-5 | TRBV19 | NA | CASSMDGQETQYF | TGTGCCAGTAGTATGGATGGGCAAGAGACCCAGTACTTC
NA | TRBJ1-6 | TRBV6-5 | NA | CASSYSTRVNSPLHF | TGTGCCAGCAGTTACTCGACCAGGGTAAATTCACCCCTCCACTTT
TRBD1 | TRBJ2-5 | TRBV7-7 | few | CASSTGGKETQYF | TGTGCTAGCAGCACAGGGGGCAAGGAGACCCAGTACTTC
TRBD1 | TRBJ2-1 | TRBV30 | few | CAWSDTKQGAGEQFF | TGTGCCTGGAGTGACACAAAACAGGGGGCAGGTGAGCAGTTCTTC
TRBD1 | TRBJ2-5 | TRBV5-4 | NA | CASRPQGIRETQYF | TGTGCCAGCAGACCACAGGGGATAAGGGAGACCCAGTACTTC
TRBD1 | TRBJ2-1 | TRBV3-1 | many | CASSSVGTVGSYNEQFF | TGTGCCAGCAGCTCAGTCGGGACAGTTGGCTCCTACAATGAGCAGTTCTTC
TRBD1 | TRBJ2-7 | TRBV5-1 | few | CASSWTGSGEQYF | TGCGCCAGCAGCTGGACAGGGTCGGGGGAGCAGTACTTC
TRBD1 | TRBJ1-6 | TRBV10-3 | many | CAISEGTGGNSPLHF | TGTGCCATCAGTGAGGGGACAGGGGGTAATTCACCCCTCCACTTT
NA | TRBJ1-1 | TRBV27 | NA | CASSLGGADTEAFF | TGTGCCAGCAGTTTAGGGGGGGCTGACACTGAAGCTTTCTTT
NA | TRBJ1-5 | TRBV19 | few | CASSISAGQPQHF | TGTGCCAGTAGTATTTCGGCGGGTCAGCCCCAGCATTTT
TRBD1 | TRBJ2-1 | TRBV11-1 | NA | CASSIGAVGQGSLGEQFF | TGTGCCAGCAGCATAGGGGCCGTGGGACAGGGGTCTCTGGGTGAGCAGTTCTTC
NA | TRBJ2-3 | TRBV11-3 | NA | CASSLWSKMDTQYF | TGTGCCAGCAGCTTATGGTCGAAGATGGATACGCAGTATTTT
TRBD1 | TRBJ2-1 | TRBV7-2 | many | CASRPGTGSYNEQFF | TGTGCCAGCAGACCCGGGACAGGCTCCTACAATGAGCAGTTCTTC